This T cell receptor (beta chain) was recorded in a study of Ad26.COV2.S vaccination and SARS-CoV-2 variants. Background on the study: Donor participated within the Ad26.COV2.S arm of the COV1001 trial.

Concerning this clone itself: Its target is unknown.

The CDR3 extends over 15 amino acids. Germline V gene lookup returns CDR1 MNHEY and CDR2 SMNVEV (reference sequence). Trimming cost V 3 bases and J 4 bases; bases outside gene matches: 4. The study, taken as a whole, reports: There was a possibility that the TCR breadth and depth analyses underestimated total T cell responses. The placebo group had lower spike-specific TCR breadth than the vaccine recipients did.

Treatment reported: approximately 18 received Ad26.COV2.S at low or high dose, single or two shots; about 5 received placebo; per-sample allocation not given. Collection of the samples took place on day 63 after the first injection of vaccine or placebo. The sample came from a Boston adult aged 18-55 years. The method was immunoSEQ multiplex PCR; TCRdb's version includes in-frame clones alone and lacks a portion of them. The sample carries fewer than 800,000 clones, more than 80% recorded once. Source: peripheral blood, taken in a trial of Ad26.COV2.S vaccine versus placebo. The clonotype was recovered from a person between 18 and 65 years old who received the Ad26.COV2.S COVID-19 vaccine or a placebo. The V call is TRBV27, the J call TRBJ2-2, with 8 bases identical to TRBD1. The CDR3 DNA is TGTGCCAGCAGTTTCGGGACAGGTGTCACCGGGGAGCTGTTTTTT. It codes for CASSFGTGVTGELFF.